The 2 T cell receptor beta chains given below trace back to one sample, sequenced in a study of cytomegalovirus exposure and HLA in healthy donors. The PCR employed 60 Vbeta primers together with 13 Jbeta primers. Generated by immunoSEQ multiplex PCR, the TCRdb table keeps only in-frame clones and is missing some. The table includes under 300,000 clones, roughly four fifths detected once. Sequences were obtained from PBMCs. These receptors came from a woman between 55 and 75 years old in good health and CMV-seropositive.

This chain joins TRBV12-5 and TRBJ2-3; 7 bases are shared with TRBD2. The germline V gene has CDR1 LGHNT and CDR2 FRNRAP. The CDR3 has 15 residues. After removal of 7 bases from V and 0 bases from J, the junction contained 7 bases not matched to a gene. This CDR3 is CASAELATSTDTQYF. In DNA, the CDR3 is TGTGCTAGTGCCGAACTAGCGACAAGCACAGATACGCAGTATTTT.

The chain links TRBV10-2 to TRBJ2-5, with D possibly being TRBD2 (5 bases). The J call may not be correct, given that the DNA end is closer to TRBJ2-7. CDR1 is WSHSY, CDR2 SAAADI, per germline. CDR3 length equals 11 residues. CDR3 DNA sequence: TGCGCCACCGGGAACTCATACGAGCAGTACTTC. Amino acids: CATGNSYEQYF.